The TCR beta chain described here comes from a study of glioma-infiltrating T cells. Germline V gene lookup returns CDR1 MNHEY and CDR2 SMNVEV (reference sequence). Trimming removed 6 bases at V and 4 bases at J, with 22 bases between. The CDR3 spans 16 residues. Amplification of TCR alpha and beta CDR3 regions from RNA used iRepertoire nested multiplex PCR. One entry per CDR3 protein, called by TCRdb with MiXCR from the multiplex PCR reads. The sample lists some 130,000 distinct CDR3 sequences; more than 20% were seen once. The sample holds a few counts of this clonotype. The V gene is TRBV27, the J gene TRBJ2-7, with D perhaps matching TRBD1 (6 bases). This clonotype was obtained from a human donor with low-grade glioma or glioblastoma, undergoing nonglioma brain surgery, or in good health (not recorded which). Sample: glioma tissue, nonneoplastic brain tissue, or PBMCs (not recorded which). As DNA, the CDR3 is TGTGCCAGCAGCCACTACTCACAGGGACGCCCTTACGAGCAGTACGTC. As protein: CASSHYSQGRPYEQYV.